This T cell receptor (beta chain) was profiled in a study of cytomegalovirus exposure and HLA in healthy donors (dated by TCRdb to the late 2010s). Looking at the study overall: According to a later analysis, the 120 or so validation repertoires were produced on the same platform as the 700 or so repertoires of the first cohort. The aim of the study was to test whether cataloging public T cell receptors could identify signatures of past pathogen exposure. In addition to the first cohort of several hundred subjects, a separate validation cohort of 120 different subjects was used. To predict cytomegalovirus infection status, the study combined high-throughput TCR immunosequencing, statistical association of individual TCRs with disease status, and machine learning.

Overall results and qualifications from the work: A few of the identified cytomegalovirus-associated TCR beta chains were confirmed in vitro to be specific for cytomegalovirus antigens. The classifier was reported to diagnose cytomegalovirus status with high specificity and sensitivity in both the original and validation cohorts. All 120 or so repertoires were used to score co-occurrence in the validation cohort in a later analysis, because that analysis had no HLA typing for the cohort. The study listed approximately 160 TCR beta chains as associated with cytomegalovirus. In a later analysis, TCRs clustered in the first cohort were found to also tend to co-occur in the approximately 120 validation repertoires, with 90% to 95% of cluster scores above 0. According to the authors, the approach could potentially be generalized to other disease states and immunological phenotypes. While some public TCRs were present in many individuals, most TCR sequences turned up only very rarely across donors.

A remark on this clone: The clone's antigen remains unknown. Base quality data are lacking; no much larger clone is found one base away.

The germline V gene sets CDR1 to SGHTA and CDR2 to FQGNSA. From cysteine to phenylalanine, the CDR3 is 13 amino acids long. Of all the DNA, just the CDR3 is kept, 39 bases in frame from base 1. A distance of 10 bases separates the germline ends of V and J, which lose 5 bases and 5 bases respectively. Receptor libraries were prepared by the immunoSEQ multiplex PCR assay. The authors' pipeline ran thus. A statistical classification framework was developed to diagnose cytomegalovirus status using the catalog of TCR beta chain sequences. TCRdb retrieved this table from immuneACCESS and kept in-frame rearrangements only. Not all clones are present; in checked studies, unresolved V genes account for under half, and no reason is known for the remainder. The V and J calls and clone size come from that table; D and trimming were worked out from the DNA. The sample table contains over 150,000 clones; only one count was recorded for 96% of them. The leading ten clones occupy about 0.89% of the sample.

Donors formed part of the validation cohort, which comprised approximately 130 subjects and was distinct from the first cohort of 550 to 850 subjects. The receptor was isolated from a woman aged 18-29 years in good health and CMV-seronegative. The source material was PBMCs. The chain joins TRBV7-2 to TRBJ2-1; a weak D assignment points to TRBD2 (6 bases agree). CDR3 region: CASSTRLDNEQFF. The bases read TGTGCCAGCAGCACTCGACTAGACAATGAGCAGTTCTTC.